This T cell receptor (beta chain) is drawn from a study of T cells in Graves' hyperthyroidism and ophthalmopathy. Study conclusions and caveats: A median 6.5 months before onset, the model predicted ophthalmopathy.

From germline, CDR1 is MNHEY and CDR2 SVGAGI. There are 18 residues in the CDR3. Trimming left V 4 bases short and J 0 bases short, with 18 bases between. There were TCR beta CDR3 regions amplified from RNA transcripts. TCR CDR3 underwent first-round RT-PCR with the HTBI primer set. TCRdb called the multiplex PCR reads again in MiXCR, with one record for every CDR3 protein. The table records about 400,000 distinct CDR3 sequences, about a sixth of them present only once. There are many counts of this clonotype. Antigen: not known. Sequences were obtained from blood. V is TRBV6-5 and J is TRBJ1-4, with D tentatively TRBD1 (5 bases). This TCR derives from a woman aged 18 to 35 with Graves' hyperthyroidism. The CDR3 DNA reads TGTGCCAGCAGTTCACCAGGGTCCCCACCGACAACTAATGAAAAACTGTTTTTT. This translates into CASSSPGSPPTTNEKLFF.